These T cell receptor beta chains were read from a single sample in a study of shared clonotypes between healthy human individuals. Generated by immunoSEQ multiplex PCR, the TCRdb table keeps only in-frame clones and is missing some. The data hold under 2,000,000 clones, with approximately 94% observed a single time. The sample consisted of naive CD8+ T cells sorted from blood. Receptors originate from a young man in good health. Both conserved end residues are part of each CDR3. A D gene is named only where the DNA matches it firmly. A row's size may be missing; if present it is once, few, many or a size class.

>-|TRBJ2-3|TRBV30|TRBD1
TGTGCCTGGGCTTCCGGGACAGTTCGCACAGATACGCAGTATTTT
CAWASGTVRTDTQYF
>-|TRBJ2-7|TRBV7-9|-
TGTGCCAGCAGCCCCCTGGACAATTCCTACGAGCAGTACTTC
CASSPLDNSYEQYF
>-|TRBJ2-3|TRBV7-9|-
TGTGCCAGCAGCGTATCCTGGACGGAGGGGCCAGATACGCAGTATTTT
CASSVSWTEGPDTQYF
>-|TRBJ2-3|TRBV7-9|-
TGTGCCAGCAGCTTAGGGTGGGACCCAGATACGCAGTATTTT
CASSLGWDPDTQYF
>-|TRBJ2-7|TRBV9|-
TGTGCCAGCAGCGTAGGTATTGGAGAACTCTACGAGCAGTACTTC
CASSVGIGELYEQYF
>-|TRBJ1-2|TRBV15|TRBD1
TGTGCCACCAGCAGGACCGGGACAGGGAGCGATGGCTACACCTTC
CATSRTGTGSDGYTF
>once|TRBJ1-2|TRBV13|-
TGTGCCAGCAGCTCGGGGGACATAACTGGCTACACCTTC
CASSSGDITGYTF
>-|TRBJ1-1|TRBV29-1|TRBD1
TGCAGCGTTGAAACAGGGGAAGAGGGAGCTGAAGCTTTCTTT
CSVETGEEGAEAFF
>-|TRBJ2-7|TRBV27|-
TGTGCCAGCCGACTCGGGACCTTATACGAGCAGTACTTC
CASRLGTLYEQYF
>-|TRBJ1-4|TRBV9|-
TGTGCCAGCACCCGGGGGACAACGACTAATGAAAAACTGTTTTTT
CASTRGTTTNEKLFF
>-|TRBJ1-1|TRBV7-9|TRBD1
TGTGCCAGCAGCCCCGGACAGGGGTACACTGAAGCTTTCTTT
CASSPGQGYTEAFF
>-|TRBJ2-3|TRBV19|TRBD2
TGTGCCAGTAGTAGACGACTAGCGGGATTAACAGATACGCAGTATTTT
CASSRRLAGLTDTQYF
>-|TRBJ2-3|TRBV4-1|-
TGCGCCAGCAGCCCAGCCAACACAGATACGCAGTATTTT
CASSPANTDTQYF
>-|TRBJ2-1|TRBV19|-
TGTGCCAGTAGTATAGCTGGCCGAAGCTCCTACAATGAGCAGTTCTTC
CASSIAGRSSYNEQFF
>-|TRBJ2-7|TRBV7-2|TRBD2
TGTGCCAGCAGCTTAACGCGGGAGGGGTACGAGCAGTACTTC
CASSLTREGYEQYF
>-|TRBJ2-1|TRBV13|-
TGTGCCAGCAGCTTAGGCGCAGGGTCCCCCTACAATGAGCAGTTCTTC
CASSLGAGSPYNEQFF
>-|TRBJ2-5|TRBV7-2|-
TGTGCCAGCAGTCTGGGGGGGGCTTGGCAAGAGACCCAGTACTTC
CASSLGGAWQETQYF
>-|TRBJ2-5|TRBV11-1|-
TGTGCCAGCAGCTTCTGGGAAGAACAAGAGACCCAGTACTTC
CASSFWEEQETQYF
>-|TRBJ2-7|TRBV7-9|-
TGTGCCAGCAGCCGTACAGATTCCTACGAGCAGTACTTC
CASSRTDSYEQYF
>-|TRBJ2-7|TRBV2|-
TGTGCCAGCAGTAAAGGAGAGCGGGACATTTCGTACGAGCAGTACTTC
CASSKGERDISYEQYF
>-|TRBJ1-3|TRBV13|-
TGTGCCAGCAGCTTCCCGGACGGCACCATATATTTT
CASSFPDGTIYF
>once|TRBJ2-2|TRBV6-6|-
TGTGCCAGCAGTTACTCCTCAGGGTCGGGCGGGGAGCTGTTTTTT
CASSYSSGSGGELFF
>-|TRBJ2-7|TRBV11-2|TRBD1
TGTGCCAGCAGCTCGCCCGACAGGGGGCTAGAGAACGAGCAGTACTTC
CASSSPDRGLENEQYF
>-|TRBJ2-7|TRBV2|TRBD1
TGTGCCAGCAGTCAGACCGGGACAGGCCCCTACGAGCAGTACTTC
CASSQTGTGPYEQYF
>once|TRBJ1-2|TRBV7-9|-
TGTGCCAGCAGCTTAGAGTCAGGGGTTGACGGCTACACCTTC
CASSLESGVDGYTF
>-|TRBJ1-5|TRBV6-4|-
TGTGCCAACGACAGGAGGGGTAGCAATCAGCCCCAGCATTTT
CANDRRGSNQPQHF
>-|TRBJ2-3|TRBV27|-
TGTGCCAGCAGTTTTTGGGGGAGGCGCACAGATACGCAGTATTTT
CASSFWGRRTDTQYF
>-|TRBJ1-2|TRBV30|TRBD1
TGTGCCTGGAGTGCTGGACAGGGAGGGGGCTACACCTTC
CAWSAGQGGGYTF
>-|TRBJ2-7|TRBV18|-
TGTGCCAGCTCACCACTGACTGTTCACGAGCAGTACTTC
CASSPLTVHEQYF
>-|TRBJ2-1|TRBV2|-
TGTGCCAGCAGTGAAGGTAGCGACTCCTACAATGAGCAGTTCTTC
CASSEGSDSYNEQFF